This T cell receptor (beta chain) was documented in a study of shared clonotypes between healthy human individuals. Overall study findings and caveats: Sharing across four donors was highest in naive CD4 (roughly 5%) and lowest in memory CD8 (roughly 0.4%). Naive subsets generally exceeded memory subsets in estimated richness.

This CDR3 has 15 residues. The junction had 4 bases not matched to a gene; V was cut back by 2 bases and J by 3 bases. Looked up from germline, CDR1 is LGHNA and CDR2 is YSLEER. Concerning this clone: Antigen specificity is unknown.

Naive CD8 populations comprised CD45RO-negative cells positively selected for CCR7, excluding terminally differentiated effector memory CD45RA+ cells. Original methodology: Junction-only immunoSEQ data arrived without quality scores, meaning filtering differed. Produced via immunoSEQ multiplex PCR; TCRdb's table is partial and in-frame only. The V and J calls and clone size come from that table; D and trimming were worked out from the DNA. Of some 2 million clones listed, just under 95% are singletons. This sequence originates from a man between 18 and 35 years old in good health. V usage is TRBV4-3 and J usage is TRBJ2-7, with 10 bases aligning to TRBD2. Sequencing was carried out using naive CD8+ T cells sorted from blood. In nucleotides, the CDR3 is TGCGCCAGCAGCCAACTAGCGGGAGATTTCTACGAGCAGTACTTC. Its protein is CASSQLAGDFYEQYF.